Below, 30 T cell receptor beta chains from the same sample are listed, as sequenced in a study of T cell responses to AZD1222 COVID-19 vaccine. Only in-frame clones appear in the TCRdb table, and some are missing; sequencing was by immunoSEQ multiplex PCR. The sample includes more than 100,000 clones, 93% of them seen just once. This material consisted of peripheral blood, taken on day 0 of AZD1222 vaccination. All receptors come from an adult in good health.

This chain links TRBV27 with TRBJ1-2; 7 bases map to TRBD1. This CDR3 has 14 residues. The ends lost 3 bases at V and 7 bases at J; junction bases unmatched: 8. CDR1 and CDR2 (germline): MNHEY, SMNVEV (reference sequence). For the CDR3, the DNA is TGTGCCAGCAGTTTCTCGGGACAGTTCAGTGGCTACACCTTC. This translates into CASSFSGQFSGYTF.

J is TRBJ1-2 and V is TRBV7-9; 8 bases line up with TRBD1. The CDR3 runs to 16 residues. V lost 0 bases and J lost 3; bases outside the gene matches: 6. Germline CDR1 SEHNR, CDR2 FQNEAQ (reference sequence). In nucleotides, the CDR3 is TGTGCCAGCAGCTTAGCCCCAGGGGGCTTTTACTATGGCTACACCTTC. It specifies CASSLAPGGFYYGYTF.

The rearrangement joins TRBV6-5 to TRBJ1-3; 10 nucleotides line up with TRBD1. CDR1 is MNHEY, CDR2 SVGAGI, per germline. The CDR3 is 15 amino acids. The J segment lost 2 bases and the V segment lost 11 bases, leaving 9 bases of the junction unmatched. CDR3: CAGETGGEAGNTIYF. The CDR3 DNA is TGTGCCGGTGAGACAGGGGGCGAAGCTGGAAACACCATATATTTT.

The chain combines TRBV25-1 with TRBJ2-2; TRBD1 is a possible D gene (6 bases). The germline gives CDR1 MGHDK, CDR2 SYGVNS. CDR3 length equals 15 residues. V gave up 6 bases and J gave up 6 bases, with 17 bases separating them. DNA of the CDR3: TGTGCCAGCAGAGTTGGACAGAGCTGGGCCGGGGAGCTGTTTTTT. Residues: CASRVGQSWAGELFF.

The chain combines TRBV4-2 with TRBJ1-1; D call uncertain. Germline V gene sequence: CDR1 LGHNA, CDR2 YNFKEQ. The CDR3 contains 14 residues. V shed 1 base and J shed 1 base, with 7 bases lying between them. The CDR3 nucleotides are TGTGCCAGCAGCCAAGTTGGAGGGAACACTGAAGCTTTCTTT. Encoded protein: CASSQVGGNTEAFF.

This chain uses TRBV6-5 with TRBJ2-7; 8 nucleotides agree with TRBD2. With V trimmed by 5 bases and J by 3 bases, 9 bases remained unmatched. The germline CDR1 and CDR2 sequences are MNHEY and SVGAGI. CDR3 length equals 15 residues. The CDR3 coding sequence is TGTGCCAGCAGTCCATACGCGGGGGGTATCTACGAGCAGTACTTC. It codes for CASSPYAGGIYEQYF.

This chain links TRBV5-5 with TRBJ2-3; D not certain. V lost 0 bases to trimming and J lost 2 bases, with 10 bases between them. CDR3 length equals 15 residues. Germline values: CDR1 SGHKS, CDR2 YYEKEE (reference sequence). CDR3 residues: CASSLEVTPTDTQYF. The CDR3 DNA reads TGTGCCAGCAGCTTGGAGGTGACGCCCACAGATACGCAGTATTTT.

In its sample, this clone was seen a few times. The V call is TRBV13, the J call TRBJ2-1; 7 bases fit TRBD1. After removal of 5 bases from V and 3 bases from J, the junction contained 10 bases not matched to a gene. In germline, CDR1 is PRHDT, CDR2 FYEKMQ (reference sequence). The CDR3 contains 16 residues. This chain's CDR3 is CASSRGAGTDYNEQFF. The CDR3 region has the DNA TGTGCCAGCAGCAGAGGAGCCGGGACAGACTACAATGAGCAGTTCTTC.

Only one count was recorded for this clone. The rearrangement uses TRBV10-1 and TRBJ1-5; D is uncertain. The germline gives CDR1 WNHNN, CDR2 SYGVQD (reference sequence). This CDR3 contains 17 residues. V was trimmed by 10 bases and J by 0 bases, leaving 22 bases between them. CDR3: CATYLRGEKYSNQPQHF. The CDR3 DNA reads as TGCGCCACCTACTTGAGAGGAGAAAAGTATAGCAATCAGCCCCAGCATTTT.

The chain is built from TRBV9 and TRBJ2-7; TRBD1 matches at 9 bases. In germline, CDR1 is SGDLS, CDR2 YYNGEE. The CDR3 extends over 14 amino acids. V lost 3 bases and J lost 6; bases outside the gene matches: 7. CDR3: CASSEGQGWGEQYF. The CDR3 coding sequence is TGTGCCAGCAGCGAGGGACAGGGATGGGGCGAGCAGTACTTC. Full variable domain (outside the CDR3, taken from reference TRBV9 and TRBJ2-7): DSGVTQTPKHLITATGQRVTLRCSPRSGDLSVYWYQQSLDQGLQFLIQYYNGEERAKGNILERFSAQQFPDLHSELNLSSLELGDSALYFCASSEGQGWGEQYFGPGTRLTVT.

The rearrangement links TRBV18 to TRBJ1-1; D unresolved. CDR3 length equals 15 residues. Between the trimmed V and J ends, which lost 5 bases and 0 bases, there was a span of 13 bases. Germline V gene data show CDR1 as KGHSH and CDR2 as LQKENI. The CDR3 sequence is CASSTSHTLNTEAFF. The CDR3 DNA is TGTGCCAGCTCAACCTCCCACACCTTGAACACTGAAGCTTTCTTT.

This chain uses TRBV7-9 with TRBJ1-5; D call uncertain. CDR3 length equals 14 residues. CDR1 is SEHNR and CDR2 is FQNEAQ in the germline V gene (reference sequence). Trimming shortened V by 5 bases and J by 1 base, and 9 bases separated the two germline ends. The CDR3 region has the DNA TGTGCCAGCAGCCTTCAGGAAAGCAATCAGCCCCAGCATTTT. Protein: CASSLQESNQPQHF.

The rearrangement links TRBV19 to TRBJ1-5, with 9 bases identical to TRBD1. The CDR3 length is 17 residues. The germline CDR1 and CDR2 sequences are LNHDA and SQIVND (reference sequence). Trimming took 4 bases from V and 0 from J; bases not matched to a gene: 7. This CDR3 is CASSKDRGHYSNQPQHF. In nucleotides, the CDR3 is TGTGCCAGTAGTAAGGACAGGGGACATTATAGCAATCAGCCCCAGCATTTT.

In this sample, this clone turned up once. This chain uses TRBV7-2 with TRBJ1-1; D gene ambiguous. Trimming stripped 1 base from V and 1 base from J, with 7 bases between. This CDR3 contains 14 residues. Looked up from germline, CDR1 is SGHTA and CDR2 is FQGNSA. For the CDR3, the DNA is TGTGCCAGCAGCTTAGATCCCCAGAACACTGAAGCTTTCTTT. Translation gives CASSLDPQNTEAFF.

The chain links TRBV27 to TRBJ1-1; a weak D match, TRBD1 (6 bases). CDR1 and CDR2 from the germline V gene are MNHEY and SMNVEV (reference sequence). Trimming shortened V by 4 bases and J by 1 base, and 7 bases separated the two germline ends. The CDR3 sequence is 13 residues long. CDR3 amino acids: CASSWGQNTEAFF. CDR3 nucleotide sequence: TGTGCCAGCAGTTGGGGACAGAACACTGAAGCTTTCTTT.

V usage is TRBV9 and J usage is TRBJ2-4, with TRBD2 identical over 9 bases. Germline CDR1 SGDLS, CDR2 YYNGEE. CDR3 length: 18 residues. With 0 bases clipped from V and 1 base from J, the junction kept 8 bases outside the gene matches. For the CDR3, the DNA is TGTGCCAGCAGCGTAGAGGGCGGGAGGGCCCATGCCAAAAACATTCAGTACTTC. This codes for CASSVEGGRAHAKNIQYF.

This clone was picked up a small number of times. The rearrangement joins TRBV4-2 to TRBJ1-4; 9 bases map to TRBD1. V was pared by 4 bases and J by 5 bases, with 2 bases of the junction left unmatched. The CDR3 length is 14 residues. Germline V gene data show CDR1 as LGHNA and CDR2 as YNFKEQ. Written as DNA, the CDR3 is TGTGCCAGCAGCCGCGGACAGGGGAATGAAAAACTGTTTTTT. As protein: CASSRGQGNEKLFF.

V and J are TRBV6-5 and TRBJ1-5, with D uncertain. V lost 4 bases to trimming and J lost 4 bases, with 8 bases between them. The CDR3 runs to 13 residues. CDR1 is MNHEY, CDR2 SVGAGI, per germline. CDR3 sequence: CASSWGENQPQHF. The CDR3 coding sequence is TGTGCCAGCAGTTGGGGAGAGAATCAGCCCCAGCATTTT.

CDR3 DNA: TGTGCCAGCAGGGGGACTAGCGGGAGTTACGAGCAGTACTTC. Translation gives CASRGTSGSYEQYF. The chain carries TRBV28 and TRBJ2-7; 14 nucleotides align to TRBD2. V shed 6 bases, J shed 4 bases, and the junction held 2 bases outside the gene matches. The CDR3 runs to 14 residues. Germline CDR1 is MDHEN and CDR2 is SYDVKM.

The J gene is TRBJ2-5, the V gene TRBV5-1; the D gene is possibly TRBD2 (6 bases). This CDR3 spans 14 amino acids. Germline CDR1 SGHRS, CDR2 YFSETQ. Trimming cost V 4 bases and J 9 bases, with 19 bases left between them. DNA of the CDR3: TGCGCCAGCAGCCTGGGACTGCCAGGGTTCCCCCAGTACTTC. Its translation is CASSLGLPGFPQYF.

This clone was detected only once. The chain combines TRBV6-2 or TRBV6-3 with TRBJ1-2; D ambiguous. The CDR3 runs 20 residues. The V gene's germline CDR1 is MNHEY and CDR2 SVGEGT. V was cut by 2 bases and J by 1 base, with 26 bases left in between. The CDR3 here is CASSYATVNAGIGLNYGYTF. CDR3 coding DNA: TGTGCCAGCAGTTACGCCACAGTCAACGCGGGCATTGGCCTTAACTATGGCTACACCTTC.

This rearrangement joins TRBV2 to TRBJ1-5; D gene unclear. The CDR3 runs to 14 residues. Germline-derived CDR1 and CDR2 are SNHLY and FYNNEI. Trimming cost V 0 bases and J 5 bases, with 8 bases left between them. The CDR3 is CASSEAKGYQPQHF. The CDR3 nucleotides read TGTGCCAGCAGTGAAGCGAAGGGATATCAGCCCCAGCATTTT.

The J gene is TRBJ2-5, the V gene TRBV28; the match to TRBD1 covers 8 bases. Per germline, CDR1 MDHEN and CDR2 SYDVKM. Trimming cost V 3 bases and J 4 bases; bases outside gene matches: 7. The CDR3 extends over 15 amino acids. The CDR3 DNA reads TGTGCCAGCAGTTTGCTGAGCACAGGGGGAGAGACCCAGTACTTC. It translates to CASSLLSTGGETQYF.

The chain joins TRBV28 to TRBJ2-3, with D perhaps TRBD2 (5 bases). V was pared by 4 bases and J by 2 bases, with 13 bases between. The CDR3 loop spans 15 amino acids. Germline-derived CDR1 and CDR2 are MDHEN and SYDVKM. CDR3 amino acids: CASSYGESNTDTQYF. CDR3 nucleotides: TGTGCCAGCAGTTATGGGGAGTCCAACACAGATACGCAGTATTTT. The entire variable domain, with the rest obtained from reference TRBV28 and TRBJ2-3, is as follows: DVKVTQSSRYLVKRTGEKVFLECVQDMDHENMFWYRQDPGLGLRLIYFSYDVKMKEKGDIPEGYSVSREKKERFSLILESASTNQTSMYLCASSYGESNTDTQYFGPGTRLTVL.

V and J are TRBV28 and TRBJ2-5, with a tentative D call TRBD1 (5 bases). This CDR3 comprises 15 residues. Germline loops: CDR1 MDHEN, CDR2 SYDVKM. The V end lost 2 bases, the J end lost 2 bases, and 12 bases lay between the germline ends. Written as DNA, the CDR3 is TGTGCCAGCAGTTTAGACAGAGTGGTACAAGAGACCCAGTACTTC. Its translation is CASSLDRVVQETQYF. Drawing the rest from reference TRBV28 and TRBJ2-5, the complete variable domain is DVKVTQSSRYLVKRTGEKVFLECVQDMDHENMFWYRQDPGLGLRLIYFSYDVKMKEKGDIPEGYSVSREKKERFSLILESASTNQTSMYLCASSLDRVVQETQYFGPGTRLLVL.

This chain joins TRBV7-9 and TRBJ2-2; D gene unclear. This CDR3 region has 14 residues. Germline lookup yields CDR1 SEHNR and CDR2 FQNEAQ (reference sequence). Trimming stripped 1 base from V and 9 bases from J, with 12 bases between. In DNA, the CDR3 is TGTGCCAGCAGCTTAGTGTTGGGTTCCAGGGAGCTGTTTTTT. Translated: CASSLVLGSRELFF.

This rearrangement joins TRBV2 to TRBJ2-7; 8 nucleotides align to TRBD2. The CDR3 spans 13 residues. The germline V gene encodes CDR1 SNHLY and CDR2 FYNNEI. V gave up 6 bases and J gave up 3 bases; unmatched junction bases: 4. The chain's CDR3 is CASRPGLGYEQYF. CDR3 sequence (DNA): TGTGCCAGCAGGCCGGGACTAGGCTACGAGCAGTACTTC.

This sequence joins TRBV27 and TRBJ2-3; 11 bases agree with TRBD1. Germline V gene lookup returns CDR1 MNHEY and CDR2 SMNVEV (reference sequence). CDR3 length: 15 residues. Trimming at V came to 3 bases and at J to 4 bases, leaving 3 bases not matched to a gene. CDR3 DNA sequence: TGTGCCAGCAGTTTTGGGACAGGGGGTCCAGATACGCAGTATTTT. Its protein product is CASSFGTGGPDTQYF.

The chain carries TRBV7-2 and TRBJ2-1; D not certain. The V gene lost 3 bases and the J gene lost 1 base, with 10 bases spanning the gap. This CDR3 is 15 amino acids long. Germline V gives CDR1 SGHTA, CDR2 FQGNSA. The chain's CDR3 is CASSLNGPSYNEQFF. CDR3 DNA: TGTGCCAGCAGCTTGAACGGCCCGTCCTACAATGAGCAGTTCTTC.

This clone was seen once. The J gene is TRBJ2-1, the V gene TRBV5-1; a possible D gene is TRBD2 (5 bases). CDR1 and CDR2 from the germline V gene are SGHRS and YFSETQ. Trimming pared 0 bases from V and 6 bases from J, leaving 16 bases between. The CDR3 has 16 residues. The CDR3 reads CASSLGGVPTGNEQFF. In nucleotides, the CDR3 is TGCGCCAGCAGCTTGGGGGGAGTACCCACGGGCAATGAGCAGTTCTTC.